The rows below give T cell receptor beta chains drawn from one sample of a study of radiotherapy plus CTLA-4 blockade in lung cancer. Produced via immunoSEQ multiplex PCR; TCRdb's table is partial and in-frame only. The data show about 81,000 clones, less than 80% seen once. The sequencing used peripheral blood, collected from a patient treated with radiotherapy plus ipilimumab. Every receptor here comes from a human donor with non-small cell lung cancer that progressed on radiotherapy plus ipilimumab. The CDR3 runs from the conserved cysteine through the conserved F or W. The order of the fields is V gene, D gene, clone size, J gene, CDR3 DNA, CDR3 protein. D genes are given only for firm matches. Rows give clone size only sometimes, using once, few, many, or a class for an expanded clone.

TRBV7-2,TRBD2,-,TRBJ2-4,TGTGCCAGCAGCCCCCGGACTAGCGGGGGAACCCCCAAAAACATTCAGTACTTC,CASSPRTSGGTPKNIQYF
TRBV18,TRBD1,-,TRBJ1-1,TGTGCCAGCTCATTCCGACAGGGGGAGGAAACTGAAGCTTTCTTT,CASSFRQGEETEAFF
TRBV19,-,-,TRBJ2-7,TGTGCCAGTAGTGTGGGGGGCTACGAGCAGTACTTC,CASSVGGYEQYF
TRBV9,-,-,TRBJ2-7,TGTGCCAGCAGCGTAGAGGGGGGTAGCTCCTACGAGCAGTACTTC,CASSVEGGSSYEQYF
TRBV19,-,-,TRBJ2-2,TGTGCCAGTAGTCCCCGGATCGGGGAGCTGTTTTTT,CASSPRIGELFF
TRBV2,-,-,TRBJ2-3,TGTGCCAGCACTCTGGAGGGCCCCGGAAAGACAGATACGCAGTATTTT,CASTLEGPGKTDTQYF
TRBV28,-,-,TRBJ1-5,TGTGCCACCTTAAGGGCATCGCCCCGTTGGCCCCAGCATTTT,CATLRASPRWPQHF
TRBV5-1,-,-,TRBJ1-6,TGCGCCAGCTGGCAGGGCTCCTATAATTCACCCCTCCACTTT,CASWQGSYNSPLHF
TRBV30,-,few,TRBJ2-7,TGTGCCTGGGGGGCCGGAGCGTACGAGCAGTACTTC,CAWGAGAYEQYF
TRBV6-6,-,-,TRBJ1-5,TGTGCCAGCAGTTATAGGGGGAGGAATCAGCCCCAGCATTTT,CASSYRGRNQPQHF
TRBV4-2,TRBD2,-,TRBJ2-3,TGTGCCAGCAGCCGGAAGAGTAGTTGGGGACTAGCGACAGATACGCAGTATTTT,CASSRKSSWGLATDTQYF
TRBV19,TRBD1,-,TRBJ1-5,TGTGCCAGTAGCAGGGGGGGGGCAGTGGAGCCCCAGCATTTT,CASSRGGAVEPQHF
TRBV28,-,-,TRBJ2-3,TGTGCCAGCATTGATAGCACAGATACGCAGTATTTT,CASIDSTDTQYF
TRBV18,TRBD1,-,TRBJ1-2,TGTGCCAGCTCACAGGACAGGGGTAACTATGGCTACACCTTC,CASSQDRGNYGYTF
TRBV6-1,TRBD1,-,TRBJ2-5,TGTGCCAGCAGCCCCGGGACAGTGGGGCAAGAGACCCAGTACTTC,CASSPGTVGQETQYF
TRBV6-5,-,-,TRBJ1-5,TGTGCCAGCAGTTACTCGTCAGGGGATACTCAGCCCCAGCATTTT,CASSYSSGDTQPQHF
TRBV27,TRBD1,-,TRBJ2-7,TGTGCCAGCAGTTTTGGACAGGGCTACGAGCAGTACTTC,CASSFGQGYEQYF
TRBV30,-,-,TRBJ1-3,TGTGCCCACGGAGGGGCTGGAAACACCATATATTTT,CAHGGAGNTIYF
TRBV7-8,TRBD1,-,TRBJ2-7,TGTGCCAGCAGCTACGACCCGGGACAGGCCTACGAGCAGTACTTC,CASSYDPGQAYEQYF
TRBV27,-,-,TRBJ2-2,TGTGCCAGCAGCCCGGACGGGAACACCGGGGAGCTGTTTTTT,CASSPDGNTGELFF
TRBV6-1,-,-,TRBJ1-5,TGTGCCAGCAGTGGAGGGGAGGGCAATCAGCCCCAGCATTTT,CASSGGEGNQPQHF
TRBV5-1,TRBD1,-,TRBJ1-4,TGCGCCAGCAGCAAATCGCAGACAGGGGTTAATGAAAAACTGTTTTTT,CASSKSQTGVNEKLFF
TRBV28,TRBD1,-,TRBJ2-5,TGTGCCAGCAGTTTACTCCCGGGACAGGCCCAAGAGACCCAGTACTTC,CASSLLPGQAQETQYF
TRBV28,-,once,TRBJ2-3,TGTGCCAGCAGTTCCGGAAGTAGCACAGATACGCAGTATTTT,CASSSGSSTDTQYF
TRBV6-1,TRBD1,-,TRBJ1-1,TGTGCCAGCAGTCGGACAGGGTTGGGGACTGAAGCTTTCTTT,CASSRTGLGTEAFF
TRBV28,-,-,TRBJ1-1,TGTGCCAGCAGTTTATTGTTGGAGAACACTGAAGCTTTCTTT,CASSLLLENTEAFF